What follows are 10 T cell receptor beta chains derived from one specimen sequenced in a study of monozygotic twins with inflammatory bowel disease. Following a re-call of the 5' RACE reads, TCRdb has one entry per CDR3 protein and lacks DNA. Recorded for this sample: roughly 170,000 distinct CDR3 sequences. The sample taken for sequencing was blood. These receptor sequences come from a human donor with ulcerative colitis or Crohn's disease, or a healthy co-twin of an affected twin (not recorded which).

This chain connects TRBV5-1 to TRBJ2-5. Germline assignment: CDR1 SGHRS and CDR2 YFSETQ. The length of the CDR3 is 12 residues. The CDR3 region is CASSTDGETQYF.

The gene calls are TRBV14 and TRBJ2-1; TCRdb gives TRBD1 as the D gene, but with no DNA this cannot be confirmed. CDR1 is SGHDN and CDR2 is FVKESK in the germline V gene. This CDR3 is built from 16 residues. The CDR3 here is CASSQEFPGGGNEQFF. Combining the CDR3 with reference TRBV14 and TRBJ2-1 gives the whole variable domain EAGVTQFPSHSVIEKGQTVTLRCDPISGHDNLYWYRRVMGKEIKFLLHFVKESKQDESGMPNNRFLAERTGGTYSTLKVQPAELEDSGVYFCASSQEFPGGGNEQFFGPGTRLTVL.

CDR3 sequence reads: CASSVFDRGRGYTF. The chain combines TRBV9 with TRBJ1-2; TCRdb selects TRBD1, and the lack of DNA leaves this call unchecked. Looked up from germline, CDR1 is SGDLS and CDR2 is YYNGEE. This CDR3 is 14 amino acids long.

V is TRBV5-6 and J is TRBJ1-1. The CDR3 has 13 residues. CDR1 is SGHDT and CDR2 is YYEEEE in the germline V gene. The chain's CDR3 is CASSPTVNTEVFF. Together with reference TRBV5-6 and TRBJ1-1, the CDR3 gives the full variable domain: DAGVTQSPTHLIKTRGQQVTLRCSPKSGHDTVSWYQQALGQGPQFIFQYYEEEERQRGNFPDRFSGHQFPNYSSELNVNALLLGDSALYLCASSPTVNTEVFFGQGTRLTVV.

The genes are TRBV28 and TRBJ1-5; TCRdb's D call of TRBD1 is untestable without DNA. CDR3 length equals 18 residues. Per the germline V gene, CDR1 is MDHEN and CDR2 is SYDVKM. The CDR3 is CASSWGTGGSVSNQPQHF. Full variable domain (remainder filled in from reference TRBV28 and TRBJ1-5): DVKVTQSSRYLVKRTGEKVFLECVQDMDHENMFWYRQDPGLGLRLIYFSYDVKMKEKGDIPEGYSVSREKKERFSLILESASTNQTSMYLCASSWGTGGSVSNQPQHFGDGTRLSIL.

V and J are TRBV5-4 and TRBJ1-1. The CDR3 has 14 residues. Germline-derived CDR1 and CDR2 are SGHNT and YYREEE (reference sequence). The CDR3 loop reads CASSLVGEVISAFF.

The chain employs TRBV5-1 and TRBJ1-4; the TRBD1 assignment by TCRdb is unverifiable without DNA. Germline values: CDR1 SGHRS, CDR2 YFSETQ. The CDR3 contains 15 residues. CDR3 region: CASSLVEGSNEKLFF.

CDR3: CASSLPDTYSNQPQHF. The chain couples TRBV5-8 to TRBJ1-5; without DNA, the TCRdb call of TRBD1 cannot be checked. Germline CDR1 is SGHTS and CDR2 is YDEGEE. The length of the CDR3 is 16 residues.

V is TRBV5-6 and J is TRBJ2-7; the D call from TCRdb, TRBD1, cannot be confirmed without DNA. Germline V gene lookup returns CDR1 SGHDT and CDR2 YYEEEE. CDR3 length: 16 amino acids. Here the CDR3 reads CASSLGQKSPSYEQYF.

This chain links TRBV7-2 with TRBJ1-3. The CDR3 contains 14 residues. CDR1 and CDR2 (germline): SGHTA, FQGNSA. CDR3 sequence: CASSLGPSGNTIYF. Based on the CDR3 plus reference TRBV7-2 and TRBJ1-3, the full variable domain is GAGVSQSPSNKVTEKGKDVELRCDPISGHTALYWYRQSLGQGLEFLIYFQGNSAPDKSGLPSDRFSAERTGGSVSTLTIQRTQQEDSAVYLCASSLGPSGNTIYFGEGSWLTVV.